The 22 T cell receptor beta chains below all came from one sample that was sequenced in a study of CD8 T cells in ankylosing spondylitis. Study-wide findings and caveats: For ankylosing spondylitis blood, a TCR beta motif of about eight highly homologous variants appeared characteristic.

Which antigens these TCRs recognize remains unknown. TCRdb reanalysed the 5' RACE reads using MiXCR and keeps one entry per CDR3 protein. Among fewer than 750,000 distinct CDR3 sequences, around a fifth were seen once, and the ten largest hold 15% to 20%. Input material: blood, either unsorted or a sorted T cell fraction (not recorded which). The receptors shown here come from a male donor with ankylosing spondylitis.

The chain links TRBV6-1 to TRBJ1-1, with TRBD1 identical over 8 bases. The ends lost 2 bases at V and 6 bases at J; junction bases unmatched: 14. The CDR3 consists of 17 residues. Germline assignment: CDR1 MNHNS and CDR2 SASEGT. This CDR3 reads CASSERDAGGFLAEAFF. The CDR3 DNA reads TGTGCCAGCAGTGAACGGGACGCAGGGGGCTTCTTGGCTGAAGCTTTCTTT.

This clonotype was recorded a few times. The V call is TRBV5-1, the J call TRBJ2-3; TRBD1 agrees at 9 bases. J gave up 2 bases and V 4 bases, and 5 bases lay outside the gene matches. The CDR3 is made up of 15 amino acids. Looked up from germline, CDR1 is SGHRS and CDR2 is YFSETQ. This CDR3 reads CASSPGTGNTDTQYF. In nucleotides, the CDR3 is TGCGCCAGCAGCCCAGGGACAGGGAACACAGATACGCAGTATTTT.

The rearrangement uses TRBV5-1 and TRBJ2-1, with D perhaps TRBD1 (6 bases). The CDR3 length is 15 residues. Germline values: CDR1 SGHRS, CDR2 YFSETQ. V was trimmed by 4 bases and J by 5 bases, leaving 16 bases between them. DNA for the CDR3: TGCGCCAGCAGCGTTATAGCAGGGGTGGACAATGAGCAGTTCTTC. It is translated as CASSVIAGVDNEQFF. The entire variable domain, with the rest obtained from reference TRBV5-1 and TRBJ2-1, is as follows: KAGVTQTPRYLIKTRGQQVTLSCSPISGHRSVSWYQQTPGQGLQFLFEYFSETQRNKGNFPGRFSGRQFSNSRSEMNVSTLELGDSALYLCASSVIAGVDNEQFFGPGTRLTVL.

V gene TRBV28 combines with J gene TRBJ2-7, with 8 bases identical to TRBD2. With V trimmed by 6 bases and J by 4 bases, 17 bases remained unmatched. In germline, CDR1 is MDHEN, CDR2 SYDVKM. The CDR3 covers 17 residues. The DNA of the CDR3 is TGTGCCAGCAGCGACCCAGCGGGAGATAGGGTTTCTTACGAGCAGTACTTC. It specifies CASSDPAGDRVSYEQYF.

V and J are TRBV6-5 and TRBJ1-6, with 9 bases fitting TRBD1. Unmatched junction bases numbered 9, after V lost 0 bases and J lost 9 bases. CDR3 size: 17 residues. Germline lookup yields CDR1 MNHEY and CDR2 SVGAGI. The CDR3 DNA follows: TGTGCCAGCAGTTACTCGGTGGACAGGGGCAGGAGTTCACCCCTCCACTTT. This codes for CASSYSVDRGRSSPLHF.

The chain uses TRBV5-1 and TRBJ1-2; D is unclear. V was clipped by 0 bases and J by 7 bases, with 13 bases between them. The CDR3 is 14 amino acids. Germline CDR1 SGHRS, CDR2 YFSETQ. CDR3 bases: TGCGCCAGCAGCTTGGCTTGGGGAGATGGTGGCTACACCTTC. Its protein is CASSLAWGDGGYTF. The variable domain in full, completed from reference TRBV5-1 and TRBJ1-2, reads KAGVTQTPRYLIKTRGQQVTLSCSPISGHRSVSWYQQTPGQGLQFLFEYFSETQRNKGNFPGRFSGRQFSNSRSEMNVSTLELGDSALYLCASSLAWGDGGYTFGSGTRLTVV.

This chain links TRBV5-1 with TRBJ1-6, with unresolved D. This CDR3 is 16 amino acids long. Trimming removed 0 bases at V and 5 bases at J, with 12 bases between. Germline V gene data show CDR1 as SGHRS and CDR2 as YFSETQ. The DNA for the CDR3 is TGCGCCAGCAGCTTGGACAGCCGAGTCGATAATTCACCCCTCCACTTT. Amino acids: CASSLDSRVDNSPLHF.

The J gene is TRBJ1-5, the V gene TRBV2; D is unclear. CDR1 SNHLY and CDR2 FYNNEI come from the germline V gene. The germline V and J ends were trimmed by 2 bases and 4 bases, with 9 bases remaining between them. The CDR3 contains 14 residues. This CDR3 is CASSESVKNQPQHF. As DNA, the CDR3 is TGTGCCAGCAGTGAATCTGTTAAAAATCAGCCCCAGCATTTT.

The chain uses TRBV7-9 and TRBJ2-1, with D uncertain. The germline V and J ends were trimmed by 2 bases and 8 bases, with 10 bases remaining between them. The germline V gene encodes CDR1 SEHNR and CDR2 FQNEAQ (reference sequence). There are 13 residues in the CDR3. Written as DNA, the CDR3 is TGTGCCAGCAGCTTAACTGTAGCTCATGAGCAGTTCTTC. Translation: CASSLTVAHEQFF.

This clonotype has more than one count but fewer than ten. The chain recombines TRBV29-1 with TRBJ2-7; 7 positions match TRBD2. Trimming took 7 bases from V and 3 from J; bases not matched to a gene: 6. Germline CDR1 is SQVTM and CDR2 is ANQGSEA. There are 12 residues in the CDR3. For the CDR3, the DNA is TGCAGCGCCTGGGAGGGGATCTACGAGCAGTACTTC. Amino acid sequence: CSAWEGIYEQYF.

This clonotype was recorded a few times. The chain links TRBV20-1 to TRBJ2-1; TRBD2 matches 10 bases. The ends lost 3 bases at V and 9 bases at J; junction bases unmatched: 8. This CDR3 has 14 amino acids. Germline V gene lookup returns CDR1 DFQATT and CDR2 SNEGSKA (reference sequence). The CDR3 DNA sequence: TGCAGTGCTAGTAATAGCGGGGGGCCCGGTGAGCAGTTCTTC. Its protein product is CSASNSGGPGEQFF.

This clonotype was seen a handful of times. The chain links TRBV10-3 to TRBJ2-4, with TRBD2 identical over 7 bases. Germline CDR1 ENHRY, CDR2 SYGVKD. J was trimmed by 4 bases and V by 4 bases; bases with no gene match: 7. This CDR3 spans 15 amino acids. CDR3 coding DNA: TGTGCCATCAGTGTGGGGGGGGTCGAGAAAAACATTCAGTACTTC. This codes for CAISVGGVEKNIQYF.

The chain carries TRBV4-2 and TRBJ1-1; no clear D gene. This CDR3 region has 15 residues. Germline CDR1 LGHNA, CDR2 YNFKEQ. V was pared by 1 base and J by 5 bases, with 14 bases between. This chain's CDR3 is CASSQGAGPGTEAFF. The CDR3 nucleotides read TGTGCCAGCAGCCAAGGAGCCGGGCCGGGGACTGAAGCTTTCTTT.

This clonotype was seen ten or more times. The chain has TRBV12-3 or TRBV12-4 and TRBJ1-2, with a tentative D call TRBD1 (6 bases). The CDR3 has 14 amino acids. Trimming took 1 base from V and 4 from J, leaving 10 bases between them. CDR3 in amino acids: CASSLGATGYGYTF. The CDR3 bases are TGTGCCAGCAGTTTAGGCGCGACAGGCTATGGCTACACCTTC.

The chain uses TRBV9 and TRBJ2-3, with 13 positions matching TRBD2. From germline, CDR1 is SGDLS and CDR2 YYNGEE. With V trimmed by 4 bases and J by 7 bases, 9 bases remained unmatched. This CDR3 is built from 16 residues. The CDR3 coding sequence is TGTGCCAGCAGCTTCCGGACTAGCGGGAGCGTGAATACGCAGTATTTT. Translated, it gives CASSFRTSGSVNTQYF.

V and J are TRBV20-1 and TRBJ2-7; a weak D match, TRBD2 (6 bases). Germline CDR1 is DFQATT and CDR2 is SNEGSKA (reference sequence). V dropped 0 bases and J dropped 5 bases, with 17 bases sitting between them. The CDR3 is 15 amino acids. The CDR3 spells CSARDLGTLSDEQYF. The CDR3 DNA reads as TGCAGTGCTAGAGACCTCGGGACTCTCAGCGACGAGCAGTACTTC.

This clonotype was seen only a few times. J is TRBJ2-5 and V is TRBV6-4; the D is unclear. CDR1 is MRHNA and CDR2 is SNTAGT in the germline V gene. The ends were cut back, 3 bases at V and 2 bases at J, with 10 bases in the middle. CDR3 length: 14 residues. The CDR3 nucleotides read TGTGCCAGCAGTGATGACGCTAGGCAAGAGACCCAGTACTTC. It is translated as CASSDDARQETQYF.

This clonotype was detected a few times. The chain couples TRBV6-2 or TRBV6-3 to TRBJ2-7, with a tentative D call TRBD1 (6 bases). Per the germline V gene, CDR1 is MNHEY and CDR2 is SVGEGT. The CDR3 is 14 amino acids. Trimming stripped 4 bases from V and 1 base from J, with 11 bases between. This CDR3 reads CASSSDRYSYEQYF. The CDR3 DNA sequence: TGTGCCAGCAGTTCCGACAGGTATTCCTACGAGCAGTACTTC.

The rearrangement links TRBV20-1 to TRBJ2-7; 9 bases line up with TRBD1. The CDR3 is 14 residues long. Trimming cost V 5 bases and J 0 bases; bases outside gene matches: 5. Germline V CDR1 and CDR2: DFQATT, SNEGSKA (reference sequence). The CDR3 DNA sequence: TGCAGTGCTTACGGGGGACAGGGCTCCTACGAGCAGTACTTC. It translates to CSAYGGQGSYEQYF.

The rearrangement joins TRBV20-1 to TRBJ2-7; 7 bases map to TRBD2. The trim removed 2 bases at V and 0 bases at J, leaving 4 bases unmatched. The CDR3 contains 14 residues. Germline assignment: CDR1 DFQATT and CDR2 SNEGSKA (reference sequence). The CDR3, as DNA: TGCAGTGCTAGAAAAGCGGGGAACTCCTACGAGCAGTACTTC. It codes for CSARKAGNSYEQYF.

This clonotype was seen more than once but under ten times. This chain joins TRBV27 and TRBJ2-1; 8 bases agree with TRBD2. V trimming: 3 bases; J trimming: 3 bases; junction bases outside the gene matches: 4. Germline values: CDR1 MNHEY, CDR2 SMNVEV (reference sequence). The CDR3 is made up of 15 amino acids. In nucleotides, the CDR3 is TGTGCCAGCAGTTTGTGGCGGGGGGTCTACAATGAGCAGTTCTTC. This encodes CASSLWRGVYNEQFF.

CDR3 in amino acids: CASSFETISYNEQFF. Here the CDR3 DNA reads TGTGCCAGCAGCTTTGAAACGATCTCCTACAATGAGCAGTTCTTC. The chain carries TRBV5-4 and TRBJ2-1; no definite D call. Germline CDR1 is SGHNT and CDR2 is YYREEE (reference sequence). This CDR3 contains 15 residues. Trimming stripped 2 bases from V and 0 bases from J, with 9 bases between.